This entry lists 4 T cell receptor beta chains sequenced from one sample in a study of blood T cell repertoires in COVID-19. Profiling relied on immunoSEQ multiplex PCR, and the TCRdb table lists in-frame clones only, not all of them. The data contain about 260,000 clones, 86% of them singletons. The specimen sequenced was peripheral blood. These receptors all come from a man aged 30-40 years with active or convalescent COVID-19.

This clone was counted between two and nine times. The rearrangement links TRBV5-1 to TRBJ2-5; 8 bases match TRBD1. The CDR3 extends over 15 amino acids. CDR1 SGHRS and CDR2 YFSETQ come from the germline V gene. V shed 7 bases, J shed 3 bases, and the junction held 11 bases outside the gene matches. The DNA for the CDR3 is TGCGCCAGCCGCCTTACAGGGGGGCGTGAAGAGACCCAGTACTTC. Its translation is CASRLTGGREETQYF. The full variable domain, in which reference TRBV5-1 and TRBJ2-5 provide the parts outside the CDR3, is KAGVTQTPRYLIKTRGQQVTLSCSPISGHRSVSWYQQTPGQGLQFLFEYFSETQRNKGNFPGRFSGRQFSNSRSEMNVSTLELGDSALYLCASRLTGGREETQYFGPGTRLLVL.

V is TRBV2 and J is TRBJ1-5, with 9 bases matching TRBD1. V lost 5 bases and J lost 2; bases outside the gene matches: 4. The length of the CDR3 is 15 residues. Germline values: CDR1 SNHLY, CDR2 FYNNEI. The CDR3 sequence: CASSFTGGRNQPQHF. The DNA for the CDR3 is TGTGCCAGCAGTTTTACAGGGGGCCGCAATCAGCCCCAGCATTTT.

The V and J genes are TRBV7-6 and TRBJ1-1, with D unclear. Germline CDR1 is SGHVS and CDR2 is FNYEAQ. V lost 0 bases and J 0 bases, leaving 8 bases between the germline ends. The CDR3 consists of 15 residues. CDR3 bases: TGTGCCAGCAGCTTAGCGGAGGGAGTGAACACTGAAGCTTTCTTT. This gives the protein CASSLAEGVNTEAFF. Complete variable domain (other parts from reference TRBV7-6 and TRBJ1-1): GAGVSQSPRYKVTKRGQDVALRCDPISGHVSLYWYRQALGQGPEFLTYFNYEAQQDKSGLPNDRFSAERPEGSISTLTIQRTEQRDSAMYRCASSLAEGVNTEAFFGQGTRLTVV.

This rearrangement joins TRBV7-2 to TRBJ2-7; maybe TRBD2 (6 bases). There are 14 residues in the CDR3. Per germline, CDR1 SGHTA and CDR2 FQGNSA. Trimming left V 2 bases short and J 5 bases short, with 13 bases between. The CDR3 protein is CASSLLPGRNEQYF. CDR3 coding DNA: TGTGCCAGCAGCTTATTACCAGGGAGGAACGAGCAGTACTTC.